The 20 T cell receptor beta chains listed next were all sequenced from one sample in a study of OX40 agonist ivuxolimab in advanced cancers. This table comes from immunoSEQ multiplex PCR, and its TCRdb copy is limited to in-frame clones, with some not included. Among approximately 87,000 clones listed, about 92% were seen once. Sequencing was performed on CD4+ or CD8+ T cells sorted from blood, taken in a trial of the OX40 agonist ivuxolimab. These receptors were obtained from an adult with an advanced solid tumor such as melanoma, head and neck, liver or kidney cancer.

This sequence joins TRBV9 and TRBJ2-3, with D possibly being TRBD2 (6 bases). Trimming shortened V by 3 bases and J by 1 base, and 12 bases separated the two germline ends. Germline V gene lookup returns CDR1 SGDLS and CDR2 YYNGEE. The CDR3 consists of 15 residues. Here the CDR3 DNA reads TGTGCCAGCAGCGGGACTTGGGGGGGCACAGATACGCAGTATTTT. Translated, it gives CASSGTWGGTDTQYF.

The chain couples TRBV27 to TRBJ2-1; D is unresolved. The CDR3 contains 11 residues. Germline V gene lookup returns CDR1 MNHEY and CDR2 SMNVEV (reference sequence). V shed 1 base and J shed 7 bases, with 2 bases lying between them. The CDR3 bases are TGTGCCAGCAGTTTATTGAATGAGCAGTTCTTC. Translating gives CASSLLNEQFF.

The V call is TRBV19, the J call TRBJ2-2; unclear D gene. Germline V CDR1 and CDR2: LNHDA, SQIVND (reference sequence). The CDR3 has 15 amino acids. Trimming pared 6 bases from V and 1 base from J, leaving 12 bases between. The CDR3 spells CASSDLRVNTGELFF. The CDR3 coding sequence is TGTGCCAGTAGCGATTTACGGGTGAACACCGGGGAGCTGTTTTTT.

The V and J genes are TRBV7-8 and TRBJ2-7, with 10 bases matching TRBD1. V shed 1 base, J shed 2 bases, and the junction held 8 bases outside the gene matches. CDR1 and CDR2 (germline): SGHVS, FQNEAQ. The length of the CDR3 is 17 residues. Here the CDR3 DNA reads TGTGCCAGCAGCTTAGAGACTTCGGGACAGGGGACCTACGAGCAGTACTTC. Its protein product is CASSLETSGQGTYEQYF.

This clone showed up just a few times. J is TRBJ1-1 and V is TRBV19, with D hard to call. In germline, CDR1 is LNHDA, CDR2 SQIVND (reference sequence). The CDR3 is 10 residues long. Trimming left V 6 bases short and J 5 bases short, with 4 bases between. The CDR3 sequence: CASSKTEAFF. DNA for the CDR3: TGTGCCAGTAGCAAAACTGAAGCTTTCTTT.

This clone occurred once. The chain has TRBV27 and TRBJ1-3; D not resolved. Germline loops: CDR1 MNHEY, CDR2 SMNVEV (reference sequence). V was clipped by 2 bases and J by 0 bases, with 8 bases between them. The length of the CDR3 is 15 residues. CDR3 amino acids: CASSLQLNSGNTIYF. DNA of the CDR3: TGTGCCAGCAGTTTACAATTAAACTCTGGAAACACCATATATTTT.

The chain is built from TRBV7-9 and TRBJ1-2; D is possibly TRBD1 (5 bases). Germline V lookup: CDR1 SEHNR, CDR2 FQNEAQ (reference sequence). The CDR3 is 14 residues long. V dropped 5 bases and J dropped 2 bases, with 12 bases sitting between them. This CDR3 is CASSPPAGNYGYTF. CDR3 DNA sequence: TGTGCCAGCAGCCCGCCGGCAGGGAACTATGGCTACACCTTC.

This chain joins TRBV11-2 and TRBJ2-1, with D possibly being TRBD1 (6 bases). Germline lookup yields CDR1 SGHAT and CDR2 FQNNGV. Between the trimmed V and J ends, which lost 1 base and 10 bases, there was a span of 11 bases. The CDR3 is 13 amino acids. CDR3 coding DNA: TGTGCCAGCAGCTTAGCCTCCGGGACAGAGCAGTTCTTC. This encodes CASSLASGTEQFF.

The sample holds one count of this clone. The gene calls are TRBV19 and TRBJ2-2, with 7 bases matching TRBD1. With 5 bases clipped from V and 3 bases from J, the junction kept 6 bases outside the gene matches. The CDR3 has 15 amino acids. Germline V gives CDR1 LNHDA, CDR2 SQIVND (reference sequence). CDR3 loop: CASSPRTGYTGELFF. The CDR3, as DNA: TGTGCCAGTAGTCCTAGGACAGGTTACACCGGGGAGCTGTTTTTT.

This chain uses TRBV27 with TRBJ2-7; TRBD2 agrees at 7 bases. With 2 bases clipped from V and 3 bases from J, the junction kept 4 bases outside the gene matches. Per the germline V gene, CDR1 is MNHEY and CDR2 is SMNVEV (reference sequence). There are 14 residues in the CDR3. The CDR3 bases are TGTGCCAGCAGTTTAGGGGGGAGGGGCTACGAGCAGTACTTC. As protein: CASSLGGRGYEQYF.

This clone has a single count. The chain uses TRBV30 and TRBJ1-5; D ambiguous. This CDR3 is 12 amino acids long. CDR1 is GTSNPN and CDR2 is SVGIG in the germline V gene (reference sequence). The ends were cut back, 2 bases at V and 0 bases at J, with 2 bases in the middle. CDR3 coding DNA: TGTGCCTGGAGTAATAGCAATCAGCCCCAGCATTTT. Translating it yields CAWSNSNQPQHF.

The rearrangement links TRBV27 to TRBJ2-7; a possible D gene is TRBD1 (5 bases). Germline V gene sequence: CDR1 MNHEY, CDR2 SMNVEV (reference sequence). Trimming took off 3 bases at V and 2 bases at J, with 8 bases between the two ends. The CDR3 runs to 13 residues. The CDR3 DNA reads TGTGCCAGCAGTTTGGGCAGGGCCTACGAGCAGTACTTC. It encodes CASSLGRAYEQYF.

V is TRBV13 and J is TRBJ2-7; D remains ambiguous. CDR1 PRHDT and CDR2 FYEKMQ come from the germline V gene (reference sequence). The CDR3 contains 15 residues. Trimming pared 4 bases from V and 0 bases from J, leaving 13 bases between. The CDR3, as DNA: TGTGCCAGCAGCTCCTCTAGGGTCCTCTCCTACGAGCAGTACTTC. Its protein is CASSSSRVLSYEQYF.

This chain connects TRBV10-2 to TRBJ2-1; the D gene is possibly TRBD1 (5 bases). This CDR3 region has 13 residues. Germline V gene lookup returns CDR1 WSHSY and CDR2 SAAADI. Trimming removed 7 bases from V and 3 bases from J, with 10 bases in between. CDR3 bases: TGCGCCAGCAACGATAGGGGCTACAATGAGCAGTTCTTC. Translating gives CASNDRGYNEQFF.

The rearrangement links TRBV7-8 to TRBJ2-3, with D perhaps given as TRBD1 or TRBD2 (5 bases each). CDR1 is SGHVS and CDR2 is FQNEAQ in the germline V gene. Trimming left V 5 bases short and J 0 bases short, with 18 bases between. CDR3 length: 17 amino acids. CDR3 bases: TGTGCCAGCAGCATTACCGGGACGGCCTATAGCACAGATACGCAGTATTTT. Translated: CASSITGTAYSTDTQYF.

This chain links TRBV27 with TRBJ2-1; 8 positions agree with TRBD2. The CDR3 contains 14 residues. In germline, CDR1 is MNHEY, CDR2 SMNVEV (reference sequence). With 6 bases clipped from V and 7 bases from J, the junction kept 8 bases outside the gene matches. CDR3 region: CASRGLGGDNEQFF. The CDR3 coding sequence is TGTGCCAGCAGGGGACTAGGGGGGGATAATGAGCAGTTCTTC.

The chain combines TRBV29-1 with TRBJ1-2, with a possible D match to TRBD1 (6 bases). This CDR3 region has 12 residues. Germline-derived CDR1 and CDR2 are SQVTM and ANQGSEA. Trimming cost V 4 bases and J 5 bases, with 11 bases left between them. CDR3 residues: CSVAGAFYGYTF. DNA of the CDR3: TGCAGCGTTGCGGGGGCCTTTTATGGCTACACCTTC.

The J gene is TRBJ2-3, the V gene TRBV2, with D perhaps TRBD1 (6 bases). Looked up from germline, CDR1 is SNHLY and CDR2 is FYNNEI. Trimming left V 7 bases short and J 2 bases short, with 10 bases between. The CDR3 contains 13 residues. The CDR3 DNA reads TGTGCCAGCAAGGGGACAATCACAGATACGCAGTATTTT. It specifies CASKGTITDTQYF. Variable domain in full (rest from reference TRBV2 and TRBJ2-3): EPEVTQTPSHQVTQMGQEVILRCVPISNHLYFYWYRQILGQKVEFLVSFYNNEISEKSEIFDDQFSVERPDGSNFTLKIRSTKLEDSAMYFCASKGTITDTQYFGPGTRLTVL.

The table lists this clone with a count of one. The chain recombines TRBV10-3 with TRBJ2-1; D is unresolved. Per germline, CDR1 ENHRY and CDR2 SYGVKD. Trimming pared 3 bases from V and 6 bases from J, leaving 6 bases between. The CDR3 sequence is 12 residues long. CDR3 amino acids: CAISEWANEQFF. The CDR3 DNA sequence: TGTGCCATCAGTGAATGGGCCAATGAGCAGTTCTTC.

This sequence joins TRBV12-5 and TRBJ2-1; the match to TRBD2 covers 14 bases. The CDR3 is 17 residues long. The V gene end was trimmed by 2 bases and the J gene end by 8 bases; junction bases not matched to a gene: 8. Looked up from germline, CDR1 is LGHNT and CDR2 is FRNRAP. This chain's CDR3 is CASGLTPPGLAGDEQFF. The CDR3 coding sequence is TGTGCTAGTGGTTTGACGCCCCCGGGACTAGCGGGAGATGAGCAGTTCTTC.